One and the same sample provided the 30 T cell receptor beta chains below, sequenced in a study of PD-L1 blockade in urothelial cancer. This table comes from immunoSEQ multiplex PCR, and its TCRdb copy is limited to in-frame clones, with some not included. Found here are roughly 90,000 clones, 89% of them singletons; the top ten hold around 1%. Regarding time point: pretreatment peripheral blood. The sequencing used PBMCs, collected around atezolizumab (anti-PD-L1) treatment. These receptor sequences come from an elderly woman with urothelial cancer.

This chain uses TRBV5-5 with TRBJ1-3, with D perhaps matching TRBD1 (5 bases). The CDR3 has 15 residues. V dropped 0 bases and J dropped 5 bases, with 12 bases sitting between them. Germline V gives CDR1 SGHKS, CDR2 YYEKEE (reference sequence). The CDR3 DNA reads TGTGCCAGCAGCTTGGGTGAGACAGTCCGAAACACCATATATTTT. Encoded protein: CASSLGETVRNTIYF.

The V gene is TRBV2, the J gene TRBJ2-2; D may be TRBD1 (5 bases). Trimming cost V 4 bases and J 0 bases, with 15 bases left between them. Germline-derived CDR1 and CDR2 are SNHLY and FYNNEI. CDR3 length: 17 amino acids. Here the CDR3 reads CASSGVFGAPNTGELFF. The CDR3 nucleotides read TGTGCCAGCAGTGGCGTATTTGGGGCCCCGAACACCGGGGAGCTGTTTTTT. The full variable domain, with the rest looked up from reference TRBV2 and TRBJ2-2, is EPEVTQTPSHQVTQMGQEVILRCVPISNHLYFYWYRQILGQKVEFLVSFYNNEISEKSEIFDDQFSVERPDGSNFTLKIRSTKLEDSAMYFCASSGVFGAPNTGELFFGEGSRLTVL.

V is TRBV9 and J is TRBJ2-7; 9 positions match TRBD1. Germline CDR1 reads SGDLS; CDR2 reads YYNGEE. The CDR3 extends over 15 amino acids. V was pared by 3 bases and J by 3 bases, with 7 bases of the junction left unmatched. This chain's CDR3 is CASSAGGGQGYEQYF. The DNA of the CDR3 is TGTGCCAGCAGCGCCGGAGGGGGACAGGGCTACGAGCAGTACTTC.

In nucleotides, the CDR3 is TGTGCCAGCAGGAATACAGGGCCCCCGAACACTGAAGCTTTCTTT. As protein: CASRNTGPPNTEAFF. This rearrangement joins TRBV28 to TRBJ1-1; maybe TRBD1 (6 bases). Germline CDR1 and CDR2: MDHEN and SYDVKM. This CDR3 spans 15 amino acids. Trimming removed 6 bases from V and 1 base from J, with 15 bases in between.

This clone was observed a single time. V is TRBV5-1 and J is TRBJ1-1, with TRBD1 matching 9 bases. V shed 7 bases and J 6 bases; nucleotides not matched to a gene: 19. The CDR3 is 17 residues long. Germline V gives CDR1 SGHRS, CDR2 YFSETQ. The CDR3 DNA reads as TGCGCCAGCGGGCGAATCGGGACAGGGCAGGGTCGGGCTGAAGCTTTCTTT. Residues: CASGRIGTGQGRAEAFF.

The chain links TRBV6-1 to TRBJ2-7; 9 nucleotides agree with TRBD1. The CDR3 runs 14 residues. Unmatched junction bases numbered 5, after V lost 5 bases and J lost 3 bases. Looked up from germline, CDR1 is MNHNS and CDR2 is SASEGT. DNA of the CDR3: TGTGCCAGCAGTAGGGGACAGGGATTCTACGAGCAGTACTTC. It yields the protein CASSRGQGFYEQYF.

The chain combines TRBV7-9 with TRBJ2-6, with 7 bases identical to TRBD1. This CDR3 has 17 residues. Germline-derived CDR1 and CDR2 are SEHNR and FQNEAQ (reference sequence). The J segment lost 0 bases and the V segment lost 5 bases, leaving 7 bases of the junction unmatched. CDR3 residues: CASSQGGLISGANVLTF. In DNA, the CDR3 is TGTGCCAGCAGCCAAGGGGGCCTGATCTCTGGGGCCAACGTCCTGACTTTC.

The rearrangement uses TRBV6-6 and TRBJ1-4; 7 bases fit TRBD1. This CDR3 contains 13 residues. Germline lookup yields CDR1 MNHNY and CDR2 SVGAGI (reference sequence). V dropped 10 bases and J dropped 4; count of bases not matched to a gene: 6. The CDR3: CAIRDRDNEKLFF. DNA of the CDR3: TGTGCCATACGGGACAGAGATAATGAAAAACTGTTTTTT.

The J gene is TRBJ1-1, the V gene TRBV20-1, with 8 bases matching TRBD1. CDR1 is DFQATT and CDR2 is SNEGSKA in the germline V gene (reference sequence). With 6 bases clipped from V and 7 bases from J, the junction kept 4 bases outside the gene matches. The CDR3 spans 11 residues. CDR3 sequence (DNA): TGCAGTGCCGTACAGGGGGTTGAAGCTTTCTTT. Amino acid sequence: CSAVQGVEAFF.

This clone showed up just once. The chain employs TRBV30 and TRBJ2-2, with D possibly matching TRBD2 (6 bases). Germline-derived CDR1 and CDR2 are GTSNPN and SVGIG (reference sequence). V was cut by 0 bases and J by 6 bases, with 14 bases left in between. CDR3 size: 15 residues. The CDR3 loop reads CAWSVLAGGPGELFF. The CDR3, as DNA: TGTGCCTGGAGTGTACTGGCCGGAGGGCCCGGGGAGCTGTTTTTT. The full variable domain, its missing parts supplied by reference TRBV30 and TRBJ2-2, is SQTIHQWPATLVQPVGSPLSLECTVEGTSNPNLYWYRQAAGRGLQLLFYSVGIGQISSEVPQNLSASRPQDRQFILSSKKLLLSDSGFYLCAWSVLAGGPGELFFGEGSRLTVL.

CDR3 DNA: TGTGCCAGCAGGCTACAGGGGGAGACTGAAGCTTTCTTT. The encoded protein is CASRLQGETEAFF. The chain links TRBV25-1 to TRBJ1-1; TRBD1 aligns across 8 bases. CDR1 and CDR2 from the germline V gene are MGHDK and SYGVNS. Trimming at V came to 6 bases and at J to 5 bases, leaving 5 bases not matched to a gene. CDR3 size: 13 residues. Based on the CDR3 plus reference TRBV25-1 and TRBJ1-1, the full variable domain is EADIYQTPRYLVIGTGKKITLECSQTMGHDKMYWYQQDPGMELHLIHYSYGVNSTEKGDLSSESTVSRIRTEHFPLTLESARPSHTSQYLCASRLQGETEAFFGQGTRLTVV.

This chain joins TRBV5-1 and TRBJ2-1, with 8 nucleotides matching TRBD2. The CDR3 consists of 15 residues. Germline trimming cut 1 base from V and 5 bases from J; bases unmatched to any gene: 5. Germline CDR1 reads SGHRS; CDR2 reads YFSETQ. DNA for the CDR3: TGCGCCAGCAGCTTGTCGCCTAGCGGGCACAATGAGCAGTTCTTC. It specifies CASSLSPSGHNEQFF.

The chain employs TRBV9 and TRBJ2-2, with 8 bases lining up with TRBD2. The J segment lost 1 base and the V segment lost 1 base, leaving 9 bases of the junction unmatched. The germline V gene has CDR1 SGDLS and CDR2 YYNGEE. This CDR3 is built from 18 residues. The CDR3 loop reads CASSVWVGGRMNTGELFF. CDR3 coding DNA: TGTGCCAGCAGCGTATGGGTGGGCGGGAGGATGAACACCGGGGAGCTGTTTTTT.

The chain is built from TRBV30 and TRBJ1-4, with D maybe TRBD1 (6 bases). Trimming shortened V by 5 bases and J by 4 bases, and 14 bases separated the two germline ends. Germline-derived CDR1 and CDR2 are GTSNPN and SVGIG (reference sequence). This CDR3 region has 14 residues. CDR3 amino acids: CAWEGRTVNEKLFF. In DNA form, the CDR3 reads TGTGCCTGGGAGGGGCGGACAGTTAATGAAAAACTGTTTTTT.

The chain links TRBV28 to TRBJ1-2, with 9 positions matching TRBD1. The CDR3 length is 14 residues. CDR1 and CDR2 (germline): MDHEN, SYDVKM. The V and J ends lost 6 bases and 8 bases, in that order; junction bases with no gene match: 10. The CDR3 is CASRPTGGPRGYTF. CDR3 DNA sequence: TGTGCCAGCAGACCGACAGGGGGACCCCGGGGCTACACCTTC.

The chain recombines TRBV5-4 with TRBJ1-1, with TRBD1 matching 8 bases. This CDR3 has 14 amino acids. V shed 7 bases, J shed 5 bases, and the junction held 10 bases outside the gene matches. Germline CDR1 is SGHNT and CDR2 is YYREEE (reference sequence). This chain's CDR3 is CASDKQGAETEAFF. For the CDR3, the DNA is TGTGCCAGCGATAAGCAGGGGGCTGAGACTGAAGCTTTCTTT.

The rearrangement joins TRBV10-3 to TRBJ2-5, with D possibly matching TRBD2 (5 bases). The CDR3 loop spans 12 amino acids. Trimming removed 1 base from V and 10 bases from J, with 10 bases in between. The germline V gene encodes CDR1 ENHRY and CDR2 SYGVKD. The CDR3 region has the DNA TGTGCCATCAGTGAGTACGACGGGGTCCAGTACTTC. Protein product: CAISEYDGVQYF.

This clone appeared a single time. V usage is TRBV4-1 and J usage is TRBJ1-2, with D tentatively TRBD1 (5 bases). With 0 bases removed from V and 3 bases from J, the gap between germline ends came to 11 bases. The CDR3 runs to 15 residues. The germline CDR1 and CDR2 sequences are MGHRA and YSYEKL. The CDR3 DNA reads TGCGCCAGCAGCCAAGATGACAGTTCGGACTATGGCTACACCTTC. Amino acids: CASSQDDSSDYGYTF.

This chain's CDR3 is CASSSGGPWEGTHEQFF. The CDR3 DNA sequence: TGTGCCAGCAGCTCGGGGGGGCCGTGGGAGGGCACCCATGAGCAGTTCTTC. This sequence joins TRBV7-8 and TRBJ2-1, with 8 positions matching TRBD2. CDR1 is SGHVS, CDR2 FQNEAQ, per germline. V shed 4 bases and J 8 bases; nucleotides not matched to a gene: 16. There are 17 residues in the CDR3.

The gene calls are TRBV10-3 and TRBJ2-1; D ambiguous. Per germline, CDR1 ENHRY and CDR2 SYGVKD. This CDR3 region has 14 residues. The V end was cut by 0 bases, the J end by 6 bases, with 9 bases between. CDR3 sequence (DNA): TGTGCCATCAGTGAGTCGGTGAAGAGCAATGAGCAGTTCTTC. Its protein is CAISESVKSNEQFF.

J is TRBJ2-7 and V is TRBV2; tentatively, D is TRBD1 (5 bases). The CDR3 contains 13 residues. CDR1 is SNHLY, CDR2 FYNNEI, per germline. V was trimmed by 7 bases and J by 6 bases, leaving 16 bases between them. The DNA of the CDR3 is TGTGCCAGCACCAGAATGTGGGGCGGCGAGCAGTACTTC. It encodes CASTRMWGGEQYF.

The rearrangement uses TRBV9 and TRBJ2-7, with D possibly TRBD2 on 6 matching bases. The V gene lost 4 bases and the J gene lost 6 bases, with 23 bases spanning the gap. This CDR3 has 16 amino acids. Germline V gene lookup returns CDR1 SGDLS and CDR2 YYNGEE. CDR3 nucleotide sequence: TGTGCCAGCAGCTCCAAAGGAGGGTGGAGTAGGGGCGAGCAGTACTTC. This codes for CASSSKGGWSRGEQYF.

This chain joins TRBV30 and TRBJ2-1, with TRBD2 matching over 11 bases. Trimming took 2 bases from V and 3 from J; bases not matched to a gene: 12. CDR1 and CDR2 from the germline V gene are GTSNPN and SVGIG (reference sequence). The CDR3 runs to 18 residues. Written as DNA, the CDR3 is TGTGCCTGGAGTCCCCTAAGGGGAACTAGCGGGAGCTACAATGAGCAGTTCTTC. Translated, it gives CAWSPLRGTSGSYNEQFF.

The chain joins TRBV5-1 to TRBJ1-1; TRBD1 matches at 7 bases. The germline CDR1 and CDR2 sequences are SGHRS and YFSETQ. Trimming at V came to 0 bases and at J to 1 base, leaving 3 bases not matched to a gene. This CDR3 is built from 15 residues. CDR3 sequence (DNA): TGCGCCAGCAGCTTGGACAGGACAGGGAACACTGAAGCTTTCTTT. Translated, it gives CASSLDRTGNTEAFF.

DNA for the CDR3: TGTGCCAGCAGTAAAGGGGGCCTGAACACTGAAGCTTTCTTT. It codes for CASSKGGLNTEAFF. The chain recombines TRBV27 with TRBJ1-1; 7 bases agree with TRBD1. V lost 5 bases and J lost 0; bases outside the gene matches: 3. The CDR3 is made up of 14 amino acids. The germline V gene has CDR1 MNHEY and CDR2 SMNVEV (reference sequence).

The rearrangement links TRBV14 to TRBJ2-7; D possibly corresponds to TRBD2 (5 bases). The CDR3 extends over 13 amino acids. Per the germline V gene, CDR1 is SGHDN and CDR2 is FVKESK. V was clipped by 5 bases and J by 3 bases, with 11 bases between them. Here the CDR3 reads CASSFRGFYEQYF. As DNA, the CDR3 is TGTGCCAGCAGCTTCCGAGGGTTCTACGAGCAGTACTTC.

CDR3: CASARTGVAEAFF. The CDR3 DNA sequence: TGTGCTAGTGCCCGGACAGGGGTGGCTGAAGCTTTCTTT. V gene TRBV12-5 combines with J gene TRBJ1-1; TRBD1 agrees at 9 bases. Trimming took 7 bases from V and 6 from J; bases not matched to a gene: 6. Per the germline V gene, CDR1 is LGHNT and CDR2 is FRNRAP. The CDR3 sequence is 13 residues long.

The V gene is TRBV6-5, the J gene TRBJ1-3, with 10 positions matching TRBD1. V gave up 5 bases and J gave up 4 bases; unmatched junction bases: 5. The CDR3 runs to 15 residues. Germline-derived CDR1 and CDR2 are MNHEY and SVGAGI. The CDR3 DNA is TGTGCCAGCAGTACCGGGACAGGGGTCGGAAACACCATATATTTT. Protein: CASSTGTGVGNTIYF.

In the case of this clone: A junction end diverges from the germline sequence, so it may reflect a read error. This chain uses TRBV5-6 with TRBJ1-1; TRBD1 might be the D (6 bases). In germline, CDR1 is SGHDT, CDR2 YYEEEE. The length of the CDR3 is 11 residues. The DNA of the CDR3 is TGTGCCAGCAGCTTAGGACAGCAGGCTTACTTT. The encoded protein is CASSLGQQAYF.

This chain joins TRBV30 and TRBJ2-3; 7 bases match TRBD2. V lost 8 bases, J lost 4 bases, and 15 bases stayed unmatched. This CDR3 has 15 amino acids. Germline CDR1 GTSNPN, CDR2 SVGIG (reference sequence). The CDR3 DNA reads TGTGCCGGGGACTCTAGCGGTCTTATATCAGATACGCAGTATTTT. Protein product: CAGDSSGLISDTQYF.